This T cell receptor (beta chain) was recovered during a study of diagnostic markers for celiac disease. CDR3 length: 14 amino acids. Germline V lookup: CDR1 DFQATT, CDR2 SNEGSKA (reference sequence). TCRdb re-called the reads; every CDR3 protein appears as one record, without DNA. Recorded here are 3,500 to 4,500 distinct CDR3 sequences; the top ten clones represent 9% to 10%. Its frequency marks this clonotype as large. This TCR came from a human donor. This table probably holds off-target reads from a library built for another chain. The chain joins TRBV20-1 to TRBJ1-4. Sequences were obtained from either unsorted cells or a sorted T cell fraction (not recorded which). The CDR3 loop is CSARIGSLNEKLFF.